One and the same sample provided the 21 T cell receptor beta chains below, sequenced in a study of CD8 T cells in Susac syndrome. Reverse transcription of about 0.45 to 1 ug RNA was carried out with random hexamers. A single record per CDR3 protein comes from TCRdb applying MiXCR to the immunoSEQ multiplex PCR reads. The sample contains under 300,000 distinct CDR3 sequences, 90% to 96% of which appear only once. The specimen was CD4+ T cells from PBMCs. All receptors come from a human donor with Susac syndrome.

The V and J genes are TRBV4-1 and TRBJ2-5; 8 bases line up with TRBD1. Germline lookup yields CDR1 MGHRA and CDR2 YSYEKL. The V and J ends lost 2 bases and 5 bases, in that order; junction bases with no gene match: 7. The CDR3 sequence is 15 residues long. CDR3 amino acids: CASSQPDRGRETQYF. CDR3 sequence (DNA): TGCGCCAGCAGCCAACCCGACAGGGGTCGCGAGACCCAGTACTTC.

The chain couples TRBV30 to TRBJ2-7; 7 bases are shared with TRBD2. V trimming: 3 bases; J trimming: 4 bases; junction bases outside the gene matches: 6. The CDR3 runs to 13 residues. Germline lookup yields CDR1 GTSNPN and CDR2 SVGIG (reference sequence). In DNA, the CDR3 is TGTGCCTGGAGCAGGTCGGGGGGATACGAGCAGTACTTC. This codes for CAWSRSGGYEQYF.

The V and J genes are TRBV5-4 and TRBJ2-5; 9 bases fit TRBD2. CDR3 size: 15 residues. Germline V lookup: CDR1 SGHNT, CDR2 YYREEE (reference sequence). Trimming removed 2 bases from V and 2 bases from J; junction bases left unmatched: 4. The CDR3 region has the DNA TGTGCCAGCAGCTTCGCTAGCGGGGCACAAGAGACCCAGTACTTC. It specifies CASSFASGAQETQYF.

The J gene is TRBJ2-7, the V gene TRBV14; 7 bases fit TRBD2. CDR1 and CDR2 (germline): SGHDN, FVKESK. The CDR3 length is 15 residues. V gave up 3 bases and J gave up 1 base; unmatched junction bases: 6. The CDR3 coding sequence is TGTGCCAGCAGCCAGAATGGGGAGGGGTCCTACGAGCAGTACTTC. Translation: CASSQNGEGSYEQYF.

This chain links TRBV23-1 with TRBJ2-7; the D call may be TRBD1 or TRBD2 (5 bases each). TRBV23-1 falls under the ORF class, with uncertain function. Trimming cost V 0 bases and J 6 bases, with 15 bases left between them. This CDR3 region has 15 residues. The CDR3 here is CASSQSGTGWGEQYF. The CDR3 nucleotides read TGCGCCAGCAGTCAATCCGGGACCGGTTGGGGCGAGCAGTACTTC.

V gene TRBV7-3 combines with J gene TRBJ2-1; 9 nucleotides align to TRBD2. CDR3 length: 15 amino acids. CDR1 and CDR2 (germline): SGHTA, FQGTGA. Trimming at V came to 2 bases and at J to 6 bases, leaving 5 bases not matched to a gene. The CDR3 protein is CASSLPSGTSNEQFF. CDR3 DNA: TGTGCCAGCAGCTTACCTAGCGGGACAAGCAATGAGCAGTTCTTC.

The chain couples TRBV6-5 to TRBJ1-5; no clear D. Germline CDR1 MNHEY, CDR2 SVGAGI. This CDR3 has 13 amino acids. V was cut by 8 bases and J by 0 bases, with 8 bases left in between. This CDR3 is CASCSNSNQPQHF. CDR3 nucleotide sequence: TGTGCCAGCTGCTCTAATAGCAATCAGCCCCAGCATTTT.

This chain links TRBV9 with TRBJ1-5, with TRBD1 as a possible D gene (5 bases). Trimming cost V 0 bases and J 4 bases, with 11 bases left between them. CDR3 length equals 15 residues. Germline V gene sequence: CDR1 SGDLS, CDR2 YYNGEE. Written as DNA, the CDR3 is TGTGCCAGCAGCGTAGGCCCGGGACTAAATCAGCCCCAGCATTTT. Protein: CASSVGPGLNQPQHF.

This clonotype has a single count. This chain uses TRBV9 with TRBJ2-1; 8 positions agree with TRBD2. Germline CDR1 is SGDLS and CDR2 is YYNGEE. Trimming removed 2 bases from V and 8 bases from J; junction bases left unmatched: 6. The CDR3 length is 14 residues. CDR3 sequence: CASSVRTSPDEQFF. The CDR3 coding sequence is TGTGCCAGCAGCGTTCGGACTAGCCCTGATGAGCAGTTCTTC.

This sequence joins TRBV11-3 and TRBJ2-3, with a weak D call TRBD1 (6 bases). Germline V gene sequence: CDR1 SGHNT, CDR2 YENEEA. CDR3 length: 14 amino acids. Trimming stripped 2 bases from V and 8 bases from J, with 14 bases between. CDR3 region: CASSLRTDETTQYF. The CDR3 coding sequence is TGTGCCAGCAGCTTAAGGACAGATGAAACTACGCAGTATTTT.

CDR3 sequence reads: CASSLDENTEAFF. CDR3 DNA sequence: TGTGCCAGCTCACTGGACGAGAACACTGAAGCTTTCTTT. The V gene is TRBV18, the J gene TRBJ1-1, with D unresolved. CDR1 is KGHSH, CDR2 LQKENI, per germline. Trimming took 4 bases from V and 1 from J, leaving 7 bases between them. The CDR3 consists of 13 residues.

The chain is built from TRBV28 and TRBJ2-5, with 7 positions matching TRBD2. Germline V gene sequence: CDR1 MDHEN, CDR2 SYDVKM. V was clipped by 5 bases and J by 2 bases; unmatched bases: 8. This CDR3 spans 15 amino acids. The CDR3 nucleotides are TGTGCCAGCAGTCCAAGCGGGGCGGGGCAAGAGACCCAGTACTTC. It is translated as CASSPSGAGQETQYF.

The chain uses TRBV30 and TRBJ1-2; no clear D gene. The CDR3 runs 13 residues. Germline V gene data show CDR1 as GTSNPN and CDR2 as SVGIG (reference sequence). V lost 5 bases and J 5 bases, leaving 15 bases between the germline ends. The CDR3 protein is CAWVPDGDYGYTF. CDR3 nucleotides: TGTGCCTGGGTCCCGGACGGAGATTATGGCTACACCTTC.

The chain combines TRBV3-1 with TRBJ1-5; TRBD1 agrees at 9 bases. From germline, CDR1 is LGHDT and CDR2 YNNKEL (reference sequence). V was clipped by 4 bases and J by 0 bases; unmatched bases: 10. The CDR3 extends over 18 amino acids. The CDR3 bases are TGTGCCAGCAGCCCCGGGACAGGGAAATCAATTAGCAATCAGCCCCAGCATTTT. This codes for CASSPGTGKSISNQPQHF.

The chain combines TRBV3-1 with TRBJ2-7; 8 nucleotides match TRBD2. The V segment lost 0 bases and the J segment 3 bases; nucleotides outside the gene matches: 7. This CDR3 spans 16 amino acids. Germline lookup yields CDR1 LGHDT and CDR2 YNNKEL (reference sequence). The CDR3 DNA follows: TGTGCCAGCAGCCAAGATCGGGGGGGTAGATACTACGAGCAGTACTTC. Translated, it gives CASSQDRGGRYYEQYF.

The J gene is TRBJ2-7, the V gene TRBV29-1, with unresolved D. In germline, CDR1 is SQVTM, CDR2 ANQGSEA. Trimming removed 7 bases at V and 2 bases at J, with 9 bases between. The CDR3 runs 11 residues. In DNA form, the CDR3 reads TGCAGCGCACTGCGGACCTACGAGCAGTACTTC. It encodes CSALRTYEQYF.

This chain uses TRBV21-1 with TRBJ2-1; TRBD1 is the table's D call and was not checked against the DNA. TRBV21-1 is deemed a pseudogene. This CDR3 has 16 residues. The chain's CDR3 is CASSKVGLTGGGWQFF. The CDR3 nucleotides read TGTGCCAGCAGCAAAGTCGGTCTGACAGGGGGCGGATGGCAGTTCTTC.

This clonotype showed up just once. The V call is TRBV27, the J call TRBJ2-3; either TRBD1 or TRBD2 may fit D (5 bases each). Germline loops: CDR1 MNHEY, CDR2 SMNVEV (reference sequence). The CDR3 is 13 residues long. V lost 4 bases and J lost 3, with 8 bases in between. The CDR3 sequence is CASSSWGTDTQYF. Here the CDR3 DNA reads TGTGCCAGCAGTTCCTGGGGGACAGATACGCAGTATTTT.

A few counts support this clonotype. This chain connects TRBV9 to TRBJ2-7; D is possibly TRBD1 (5 bases). The germline V gene encodes CDR1 SGDLS and CDR2 YYNGEE. This CDR3 has 15 residues. Between the trimmed V and J ends, which lost 0 bases and 0 bases, there was a span of 10 bases. CDR3: CASSVAGLGSYEQYF. As DNA, the CDR3 is TGTGCCAGCAGCGTAGCAGGGCTAGGCTCCTACGAGCAGTACTTC.

This clonotype was found once. The rearrangement joins TRBV7-2 to TRBJ2-1; 13 bases line up with TRBD2. This CDR3 contains 17 residues. Germline CDR1 reads SGHTA; CDR2 reads FQGNSA. Germline trimming cut 6 bases from V and 5 bases from J; bases unmatched to any gene: 10. CDR3 bases: TGTGCCAGCAGTCTCATGACTAGCGGGAGGTCCCACAATGAGCAGTTCTTC. This encodes CASSLMTSGRSHNEQFF.

This clonotype was picked up one time. This chain connects TRBV11-2 to TRBJ2-1, with TRBD2 matching 8 bases. Germline CDR1 is SGHAT and CDR2 is FQNNGV. Losses at the gene ends were 0 bases for V and 2 bases for J; bases not matched to a gene: 9. CDR3 length: 18 amino acids. CDR3 amino acids: CASSLDRGVAGTYNEQFF. CDR3 bases: TGTGCCAGCAGCTTAGACCGGGGGGTAGCGGGAACCTACAATGAGCAGTTCTTC.